This T cell receptor beta chain is drawn from a study of shared clonotypes between healthy human individuals. CDR1 SNHLY and CDR2 FYNNEI come from the germline V gene. The CDR3 is 13 amino acids. Naive CD8 cells lacked CD45RO and underwent positive selection for CCR7, leaving out terminally differentiated effector memory CD45RA+ cells. With regard to this clone: Its antigen is currently unknown.

General observations from the study: Four donors had about 5% of their naive CD4 clonotypes in common. Naive subsets usually exceeded memory subsets in estimated richness.

The authors loaded 200 ng DNA, some 32,000 T cell genomes, into sorted-subset replicate PCRs. TCRdb keeps only in-frame clones here, not all; method: immunoSEQ multiplex PCR. The sample holds approximately 2,000,000 clones; just over 90% are singletons and the top ten take approximately 1.7%. The sequenced material came from naive CD8+ T cells from PBMCs. The chain recombines TRBV2 with TRBJ2-7; 7 bases are shared with TRBD2. The sequence was collected from a man younger than 35 in good health. Some clones in this sample may be carry-over from other donors' samples. This CDR3 reads CAGRGGSQYEQYF. The CDR3 DNA follows: TGTGCAGGGAGGGGCGGGAGTCAGTACGAGCAGTACTTC.